This T cell receptor (beta chain) was sequenced in a study of blood T cell repertoires in COVID-19 (dated by TCRdb to 2019 to 2021). Describing the broader study: The collaborator samples originated in the United States, Italy and Spain and spanned the acute and convalescent phases of COVID-19. The material from the prospective study consisted of cDNA or gDNA derived from T cells, B-cell-depleted T cells, or PBMCs. Deeply sampled blood TCRbeta repertoires from subjects exposed to, actively infected with, or recovered from COVID-19 were included in the dataset. The repertoires were released in a freely available public database meant as a resource for research on the immune response to SARS-CoV-2. Samples came from the ongoing ImmuneRACE study (first 160 participants) plus 1,254 subjects from 6 global collaborators. Sample metadata almost always included a de-identified subject ID, COVID-19 status, age in years and sex. Where available, HLA class I and class II types were obtained from metadata supplied by the sample provider rather than from assay-based typing.

TCRbeta CDR3 regions were amplified from genomic DNA by means of the immunoSEQ Assay, a bias-controlled multiplex PCR. As for the original processing: The number of nucleated cells in each sample was estimated from the amplification of reference gene primers within the assay. To quantify the absolute abundance of each unique TCRbeta CDR3 rearrangement, sequence reads were collapsed and filtered. For each sample, productive Simpson clonality was calculated by taking the square root of Simpson's diversity index across productive rearrangements. This immuneACCESS table, as held by TCRdb, lists in-frame sequences with V and J called but not all clones. Of the missing ones, under half trace to an unresolved V gene in checked studies; the others have no known cause. V, J and clone size reflect that table, while D and trimming were determined from the DNA. In this sample the table shows 200,000 to 250,000 clones, 80% to 90% of which occur a single time. The ten most abundant clones make up approximately 4.5% of the sample.

Points on this clone: Its cognate antigen has yet to be identified. No clone much larger than this one lies a single base away; base qualities are absent.

The collaborating institutions used their own protocols to collect whole blood in K2EDTA tubes. For TCRbeta analysis, collaborators shipped samples in one of three forms: frozen whole blood, isolated PBMCs, or DNA extracted from either of those sample types. CDR3 length: 14 amino acids, cysteine to phenylalanine. Here the CDR3 DNA is all that survives: 42 bases in frame from base 1. From V the trimming removes 5 bases and from J it removes 0 bases, while the gene matches leave 2 bases of the junction unaccounted for. CDR1 and CDR2 are drawn from the germline V gene: SGHAT, FQNNGV. The research as a whole found: How much clinical and demographic metadata was included differed by source and by participant, and the metadata was provided uncurated.

The sequence was obtained from a woman in her 70s with acute or convalescent COVID-19. The specimen sequenced was peripheral blood. This sequence uses TRBV11-2 and TRBJ2-3; TRBD1 fits 7 bases in the junction. The DNA sequence is as follows: TGTGCCAGCAGCGTGGGACAGAGCACAGATACGCAGTATTTT. Its protein product is CASSVGQSTDTQYF. Full variable domain (CDR3 extended with the reference TRBV11-2 and TRBJ2-3 proteins): EAGVAQSPRYKIIEKRQSVAFWCNPISGHATLYWYQQILGQGPKLLIQFQNNGVVDDSQLPKDRFSAERLKGVDSTLKIQPAKLEDSAVYLCASSVGQSTDTQYFGPGTRLTVL.